This entry lists 12 T cell receptor beta chains sequenced from one sample in a study of PD-L1 blockade in urothelial cancer. Method: immunoSEQ multiplex PCR; TCRdb's copy keeps in-frame clones and lacks some. The sample contains more than 60,000 clones, roughly 90% of which appear only once. The time point here: peripheral blood 6 weeks after treatment start. The material was PBMCs, obtained around atezolizumab (anti-PD-L1) treatment. Receptors were obtained from a man aged 60 to 75 with urothelial cancer.

This clone was recorded once. This chain uses TRBV19 with TRBJ1-2, with D hard to call. The CDR3 has 12 amino acids. Looked up from germline, CDR1 is LNHDA and CDR2 is SQIVND (reference sequence). V was cut by 10 bases and J by 4 bases, with 13 bases left in between. The CDR3 nucleotides are TGTGCCACGGGTCGGGAAGGCTATGGCTACACCTTC. This encodes CATGREGYGYTF.

The V and J genes are TRBV7-6 and TRBJ2-1; 7 bases fit TRBD1. The germline gives CDR1 SGHVS, CDR2 FNYEAQ. Trimming removed 4 bases from V and 0 bases from J; junction bases left unmatched: 9. CDR3 length: 17 residues. CDR3 sequence reads: CASSSRQGVASYNEQFF. The CDR3, as DNA: TGTGCCAGCAGCTCCAGACAGGGTGTAGCCTCCTACAATGAGCAGTTCTTC.

The chain has TRBV28 and TRBJ2-2, with 7 bases matching TRBD1. V gave up 1 base and J gave up 4 bases; unmatched junction bases: 6. The germline V gene encodes CDR1 MDHEN and CDR2 SYDVKM. This CDR3 is 16 amino acids long. The CDR3 loop reads CASSLSGTEITGELFF. CDR3 nucleotides: TGTGCCAGCAGTTTATCAGGGACAGAAATCACCGGGGAGCTGTTTTTT.

This clone came up once. V is TRBV6-5 and J is TRBJ2-3, with TRBD2 identical over 7 bases. This CDR3 spans 15 amino acids. With 2 bases clipped from V and 1 base from J, the junction kept 3 bases outside the gene matches. Per germline, CDR1 MNHEY and CDR2 SVGAGI. The CDR3 spells CASSYREAGTDTQYF. CDR3 in DNA: TGTGCCAGCAGTTACCGGGAGGCGGGCACAGATACGCAGTATTTT.

This chain links TRBV2 with TRBJ2-7; 7 nucleotides align to TRBD1. CDR3 length: 13 amino acids. Trimming removed 7 bases from V and 4 bases from J; junction bases left unmatched: 7. Germline assignment: CDR1 SNHLY and CDR2 FYNNEI. The CDR3 reads CASTRQGVYEQYF. The CDR3 bases are TGTGCCAGCACCCGGCAGGGGGTTTACGAGCAGTACTTC.

V and J are TRBV5-1 and TRBJ2-3; D perhaps matches TRBD2 (6 bases). V was cut by 3 bases and J by 3 bases, with 14 bases left in between. Germline CDR1 SGHRS, CDR2 YFSETQ. The CDR3 loop spans 15 amino acids. The CDR3 reads CASSSEGPGTDTQYF. The CDR3 nucleotides are TGCGCCAGCAGCTCGGAGGGACCCGGGACAGATACGCAGTATTTT.

The CDR3: CASSEALLGSGGASGETQYF. For the CDR3, the DNA is TGTGCCAGCAGTGAAGCGCTTCTTGGTAGCGGGGGGGCCAGTGGAGAGACCCAGTACTTC. The chain joins TRBV2 to TRBJ2-5; TRBD2 matches 11 bases. This CDR3 is 20 amino acids long. Germline V gene lookup returns CDR1 SNHLY and CDR2 FYNNEI. V was pared by 0 bases and J by 4 bases, with 16 bases of the junction left unmatched.

The gene calls are TRBV5-1 and TRBJ2-1; D may be TRBD2 (5 bases). Trimming stripped 5 bases from V and 1 base from J, with 7 bases between. Germline V CDR1 and CDR2: SGHRS, YFSETQ. This CDR3 contains 13 residues. The CDR3 DNA sequence: TGCGCCAGCAGAAGGGAGTCCTACAATGAGCAGTTCTTC. Translating gives CASRRESYNEQFF.

V and J are TRBV5-4 and TRBJ1-2; TRBD1 matches at 7 bases. The ends lost 0 bases at V and 1 base at J; junction bases unmatched: 6. The germline V gene encodes CDR1 SGHNT and CDR2 YYREEE (reference sequence). The CDR3 covers 16 residues. The CDR3 is CASSLVQGPNNYGYTF. CDR3 bases: TGTGCCAGCAGCTTGGTACAGGGGCCCAATAACTATGGCTACACCTTC.

The J gene is TRBJ2-1, the V gene TRBV4-1; a possible D gene is TRBD2 (6 bases). V was pared by 1 base and J by 2 bases, with 9 bases between. This CDR3 comprises 15 residues. Germline CDR1 is MGHRA and CDR2 is YSYEKL. The CDR3 bases are TGCGCCAGCAGCCAAGTCGGAGGGACCTACAATGAGCAGTTCTTC. It translates to CASSQVGGTYNEQFF.

The chain recombines TRBV27 with TRBJ2-3, with 11 bases identical to TRBD2. Trimming at V came to 6 bases and at J to 6 bases, leaving 11 bases not matched to a gene. Germline V gene sequence: CDR1 MNHEY, CDR2 SMNVEV (reference sequence). This CDR3 region has 16 residues. The CDR3 spells CASRTLAGVVVDTQYF. In DNA, the CDR3 is TGTGCCAGCAGGACACTAGCGGGAGTAGTTGTGGATACGCAGTATTTT.

The V and J genes are TRBV30 and TRBJ1-1; possible D gene TRBD1, 5 bases. The CDR3 is 14 amino acids. From germline, CDR1 is GTSNPN and CDR2 SVGIG (reference sequence). Trimming shortened V by 7 bases and J by 4 bases, and 19 bases separated the two germline ends. CDR3 region: CAYKQAPGSTEAFF. The CDR3 DNA reads as TGTGCCTATAAACAGGCTCCGGGCAGCACTGAAGCTTTCTTT.